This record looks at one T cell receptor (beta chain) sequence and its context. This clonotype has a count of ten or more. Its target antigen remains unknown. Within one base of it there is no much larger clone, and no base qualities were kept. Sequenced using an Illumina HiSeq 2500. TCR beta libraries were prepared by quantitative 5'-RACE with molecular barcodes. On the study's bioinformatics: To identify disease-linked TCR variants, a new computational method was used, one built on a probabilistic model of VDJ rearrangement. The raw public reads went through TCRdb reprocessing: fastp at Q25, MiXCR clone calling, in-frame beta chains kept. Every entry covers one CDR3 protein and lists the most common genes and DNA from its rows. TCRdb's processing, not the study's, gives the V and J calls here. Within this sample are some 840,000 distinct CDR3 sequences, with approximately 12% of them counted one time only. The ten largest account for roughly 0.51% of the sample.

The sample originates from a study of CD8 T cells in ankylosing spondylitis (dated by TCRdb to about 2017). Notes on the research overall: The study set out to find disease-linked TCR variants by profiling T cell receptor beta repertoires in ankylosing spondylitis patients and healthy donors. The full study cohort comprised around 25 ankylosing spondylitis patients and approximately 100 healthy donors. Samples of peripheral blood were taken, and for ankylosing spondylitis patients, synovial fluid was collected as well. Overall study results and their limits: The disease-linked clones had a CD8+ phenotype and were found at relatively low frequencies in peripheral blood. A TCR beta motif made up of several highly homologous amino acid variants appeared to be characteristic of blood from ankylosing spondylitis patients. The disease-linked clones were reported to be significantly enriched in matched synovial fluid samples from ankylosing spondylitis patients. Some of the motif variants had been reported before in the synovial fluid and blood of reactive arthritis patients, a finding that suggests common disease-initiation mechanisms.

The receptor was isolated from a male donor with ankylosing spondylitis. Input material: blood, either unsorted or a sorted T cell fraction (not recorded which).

The CDR3 corresponds to CASSGLVGYNEQFF. The bases are TGTGCCAGCAGTGGTTTAGTCGGCTACAATGAGCAGTTCTTC. The chain couples TRBV7-9 to TRBJ2-1; no D segment can be confidently identified. The germline V gene (reference sequence) provides CDR1 SEHNR and CDR2 FQNEAQ. Cut back by 6 bases and 3 bases, the V and J ends lie 12 bases apart. The CDR3 goes from the cysteine to the phenylalanine over 14 residues. Kept here is only the CDR3 DNA, which spans 42 bases and is read in frame from base 1. The CDR3, completed at both ends by the reference TRBV7-9 and TRBJ2-1 genes, gives the full variable domain DTGVSQNPRHKITKRGQNVTFRCDPISEHNRLYWYRQTLGQGPEFLTYFQNEAQLEKSRLLSDRFSAERPKGSFSTLEIQRTEQGDSAMYLCASSGLVGYNEQFFGPGTRLTVL.